This T cell receptor beta chain was identified during a study of blood T cells in healthy people across ages. A J-beta primer mix and a sample-barcoded 5' primer were used in a second PCR of roughly 7 to 12 cycles. TCRdb passed the 5' RACE reads through MiXCR, listing each CDR3 protein once. The data show around 1,000,000 distinct CDR3 sequences, under 30% seen once. V dropped 2 bases and J dropped 0; count of bases not matched to a gene: 8. This CDR3 has 19 amino acids. Germline assignment: CDR1 KGHDR and CDR2 SFDVKD. The data also belong to a second study, concerning T cells of mothers and their children.

The chain combines TRBV24-1 with TRBJ2-1, with TRBD2 matching 11 bases. This clonotype was sampled from a girl aged 2 to 10 in good health. Sequencing was carried out using blood. The CDR3 DNA reads TGTGCCACCAGTGATTCCGGGACTAGCGGAATGAGCTCCTACAATGAGCAGTTCTTC. Amino acid sequence: CATSDSGTSGMSSYNEQFF.